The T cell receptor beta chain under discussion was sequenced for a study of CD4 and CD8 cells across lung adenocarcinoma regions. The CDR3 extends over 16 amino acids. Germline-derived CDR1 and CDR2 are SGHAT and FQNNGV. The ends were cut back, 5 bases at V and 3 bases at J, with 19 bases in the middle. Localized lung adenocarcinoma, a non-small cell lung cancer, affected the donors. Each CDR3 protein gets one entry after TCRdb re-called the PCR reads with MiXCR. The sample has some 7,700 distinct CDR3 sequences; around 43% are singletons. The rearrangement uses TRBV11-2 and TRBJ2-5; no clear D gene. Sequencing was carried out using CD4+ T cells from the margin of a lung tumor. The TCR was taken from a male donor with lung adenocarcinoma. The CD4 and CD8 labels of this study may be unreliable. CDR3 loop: CASSPNTGSLEETQYF. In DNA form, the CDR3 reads TGTGCCAGCAGCCCGAACACGGGCTCCTTGGAAGAGACCCAGTACTTC.